This TCR beta chain was documented in a study of T-cell reconstitution after alpha-beta-depleted transplantation in children. Preparation of the TCRbeta library involved a method that used unique molecular identifiers. MiXCR, applied by TCRdb to the PCR reads, yields one record per CDR3 protein. The profile shows 70,000 to 95,000 distinct CDR3 sequences, about a sixth of them singletons. The germline V and J ends were trimmed by 3 bases and 4 bases, with 6 bases remaining between them. CDR1 and CDR2 (germline): SGHVS, FNYEAQ. This CDR3 region has 12 residues. This clonotype has a handful of counts. Its antigen is as yet unknown. Study-level results: Some patients' high day-60 TCRbeta diversity was attributed to recipient cells surviving conditioning. Fresh T-cell production supplied most of the T-cell counts and diversity seen one year after transplant.

Sequenced here: PBMCs, mostly from graft donor cells, sampled 180 days after TCRalphabeta/CD19-depleted stem cell transplant. The chain combines TRBV7-6 with TRBJ2-5, with no clear D. The receptor was derived from a male patient between 2 and 15 years old who had a stem cell transplant for acute lymphoblastic leukemia, so the T cells may come from the graft donor. The DNA for the CDR3 is TGTGCCAGCAGCTTTCTGTCAGAGACCCAGTACTTC. This translates into CASSFLSETQYF.